The sequence of this T cell receptor (beta chain) was determined in a study of CD8 T cells in Susac syndrome. As regards this clonotype: The antigen is undetermined.

RNA in amounts of roughly 0.45 to 1 ug was reverse transcribed with random hexamers. It was immunoSEQ multiplex PCR that amplified TCR beta CDR3 across 54 Vbeta and 13 Jbeta. TCRdb reprocessed the immunoSEQ multiplex PCR reads with MiXCR, giving one entry per CDR3 protein. The sample consists of about 80,000 distinct CDR3 sequences, nearly 95% of them appearing once. Whole-study findings and limits: The study found that Susac CD8+ clonal expansion peaked in TEMRA cells and active patients. The study identified roughly seventeen and five Susac-specific public clones in total CD8+ and CD8+ TEMRA repertoires.

The sequenced sample consisted of CD8+ T cells from PBMCs. This TCR derives from a human donor with Susac syndrome.

The CDR3 protein is CASSSLAGGLQETQYF. The CDR3 coding sequence is TGTGCCAGCAGCTCCTTAGCGGGCGGGCTACAAGAGACCCAGTACTTC. The gene calls are TRBV5-4 and TRBJ2-5, with 7 bases identical to TRBD2. The CDR3 extends over 16 amino acids. Germline CDR1 SGHNT, CDR2 YYREEE (reference sequence). V trimming: 3 bases; J trimming: 2 bases; junction bases outside the gene matches: 10.